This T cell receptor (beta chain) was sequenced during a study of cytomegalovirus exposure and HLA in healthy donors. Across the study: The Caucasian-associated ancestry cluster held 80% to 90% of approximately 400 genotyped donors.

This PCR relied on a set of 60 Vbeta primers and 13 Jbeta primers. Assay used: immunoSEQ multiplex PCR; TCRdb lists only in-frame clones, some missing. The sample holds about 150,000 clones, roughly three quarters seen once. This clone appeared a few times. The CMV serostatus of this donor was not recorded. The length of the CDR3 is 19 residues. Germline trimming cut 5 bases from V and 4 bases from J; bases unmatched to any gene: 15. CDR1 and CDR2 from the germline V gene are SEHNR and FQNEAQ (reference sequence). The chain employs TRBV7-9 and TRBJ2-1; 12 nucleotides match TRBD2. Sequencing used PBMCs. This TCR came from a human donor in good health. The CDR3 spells CASSPRTSGTHQPYNEQFF. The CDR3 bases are TGTGCCAGCAGCCCCAGGACTAGCGGGACCCATCAGCCTTACAATGAGCAGTTCTTC.